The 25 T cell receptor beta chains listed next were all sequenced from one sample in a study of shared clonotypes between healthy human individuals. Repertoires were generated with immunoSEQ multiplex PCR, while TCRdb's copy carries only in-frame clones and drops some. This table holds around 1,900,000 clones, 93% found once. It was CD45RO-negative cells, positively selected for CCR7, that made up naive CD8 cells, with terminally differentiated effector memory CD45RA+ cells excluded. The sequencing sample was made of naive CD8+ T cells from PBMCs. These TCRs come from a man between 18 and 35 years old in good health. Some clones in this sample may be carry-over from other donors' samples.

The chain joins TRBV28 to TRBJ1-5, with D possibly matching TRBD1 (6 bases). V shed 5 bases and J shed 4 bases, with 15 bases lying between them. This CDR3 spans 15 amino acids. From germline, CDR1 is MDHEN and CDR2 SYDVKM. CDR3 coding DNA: TGTGCCAGCAGTCCCCCCGGGGGCGATAATCAGCCCCAGCATTTT. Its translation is CASSPPGGDNQPQHF.

The DNA of the CDR3 is TGTGCCACCAGCCCGGCGGGTGGAGGGGCATACGAGCAGTACTTC. Amino acid sequence: CATSPAGGGAYEQYF. The chain employs TRBV15 and TRBJ2-7, with D possibly matching TRBD2 (6 bases). Germline CDR1 LNHNV, CDR2 YYDKDF (reference sequence). V was pared by 5 bases and J by 4 bases, with 18 bases between. This CDR3 is built from 15 residues.

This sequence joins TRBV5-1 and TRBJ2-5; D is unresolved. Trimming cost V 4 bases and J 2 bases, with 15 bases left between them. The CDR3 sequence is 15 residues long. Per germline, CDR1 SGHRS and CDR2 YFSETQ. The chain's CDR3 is CASSRLNGLQETQYF. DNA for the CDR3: TGCGCCAGCAGCCGATTAAACGGCCTTCAAGAGACCCAGTACTTC.

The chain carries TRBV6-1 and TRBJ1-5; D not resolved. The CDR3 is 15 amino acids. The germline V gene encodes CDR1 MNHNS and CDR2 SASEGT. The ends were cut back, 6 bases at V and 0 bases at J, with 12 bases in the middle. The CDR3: CASRTRRISNQPQHF. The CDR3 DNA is TGTGCCAGCAGGACACGCCGGATTAGCAATCAGCCCCAGCATTTT.

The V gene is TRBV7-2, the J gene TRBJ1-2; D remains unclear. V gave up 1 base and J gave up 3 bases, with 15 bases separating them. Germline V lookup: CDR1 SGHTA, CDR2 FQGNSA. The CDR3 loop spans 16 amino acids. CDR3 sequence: CASSLEGLGLDYGYTF. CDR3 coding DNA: TGTGCCAGCAGCTTAGAAGGACTGGGTCTAGACTATGGCTACACCTTC.

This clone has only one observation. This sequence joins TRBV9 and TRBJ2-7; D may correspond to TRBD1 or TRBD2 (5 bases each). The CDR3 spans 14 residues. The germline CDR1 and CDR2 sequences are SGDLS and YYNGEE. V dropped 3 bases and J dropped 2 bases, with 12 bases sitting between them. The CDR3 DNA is TGTGCCAGCAGCGGGGGGACGGATCCCTACGAGCAGTACTTC. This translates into CASSGGTDPYEQYF.

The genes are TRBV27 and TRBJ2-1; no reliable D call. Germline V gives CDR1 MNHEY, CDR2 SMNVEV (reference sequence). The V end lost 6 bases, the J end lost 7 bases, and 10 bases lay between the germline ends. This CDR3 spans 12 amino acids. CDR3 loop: CASRQAWNEQFF. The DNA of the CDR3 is TGTGCCAGCAGGCAAGCCTGGAATGAGCAGTTCTTC.

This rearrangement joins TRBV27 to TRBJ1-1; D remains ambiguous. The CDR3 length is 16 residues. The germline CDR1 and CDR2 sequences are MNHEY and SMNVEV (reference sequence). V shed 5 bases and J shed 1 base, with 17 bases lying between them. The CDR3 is CASSLYSAPGNTEAFF. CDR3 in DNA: TGTGCCAGCAGTCTCTACTCAGCTCCAGGGAACACTGAAGCTTTCTTT.

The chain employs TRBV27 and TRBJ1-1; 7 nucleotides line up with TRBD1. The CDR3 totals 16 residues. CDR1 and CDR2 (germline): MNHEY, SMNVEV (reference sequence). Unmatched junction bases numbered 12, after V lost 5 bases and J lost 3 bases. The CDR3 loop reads CASSHSRQGVDTEAFF. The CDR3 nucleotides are TGTGCCAGCAGTCACTCAAGACAGGGTGTGGACACTGAAGCTTTCTTT.

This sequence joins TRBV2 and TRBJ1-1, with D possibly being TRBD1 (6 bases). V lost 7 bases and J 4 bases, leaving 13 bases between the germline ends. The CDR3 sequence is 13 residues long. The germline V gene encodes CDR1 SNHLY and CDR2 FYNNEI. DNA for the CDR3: TGTGCCAGCACCGTGGGGGGCGGCACTGAAGCTTTCTTT. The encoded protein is CASTVGGGTEAFF.

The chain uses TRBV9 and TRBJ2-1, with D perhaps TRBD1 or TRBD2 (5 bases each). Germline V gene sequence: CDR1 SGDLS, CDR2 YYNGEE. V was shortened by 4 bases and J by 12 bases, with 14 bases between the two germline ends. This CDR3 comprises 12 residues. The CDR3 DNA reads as TGTGCCAGCAGCCCGAGGGGAGTGGGGCAGTTCTTC. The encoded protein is CASSPRGVGQFF.

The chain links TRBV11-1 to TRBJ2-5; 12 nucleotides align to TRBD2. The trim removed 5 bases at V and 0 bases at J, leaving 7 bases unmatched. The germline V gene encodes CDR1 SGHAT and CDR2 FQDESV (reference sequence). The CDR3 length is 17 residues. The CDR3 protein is CASSQGLAGPYQETQYF. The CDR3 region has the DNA TGTGCCAGCAGCCAGGGACTAGCGGGCCCGTACCAAGAGACCCAGTACTTC.

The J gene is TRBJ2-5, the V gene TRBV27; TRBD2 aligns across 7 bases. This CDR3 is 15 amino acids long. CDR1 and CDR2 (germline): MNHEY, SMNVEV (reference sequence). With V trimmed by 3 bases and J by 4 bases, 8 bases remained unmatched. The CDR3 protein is CASSFSREQVETQYF. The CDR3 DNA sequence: TGTGCCAGCAGTTTTTCGCGGGAGCAGGTAGAGACCCAGTACTTC.

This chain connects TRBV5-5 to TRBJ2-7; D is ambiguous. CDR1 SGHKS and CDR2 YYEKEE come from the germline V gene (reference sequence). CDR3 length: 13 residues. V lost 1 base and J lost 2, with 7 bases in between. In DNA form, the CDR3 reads TGTGCCAGCAGCTTGTCACTAACCTACGAGCAGTACTTC. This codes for CASSLSLTYEQYF. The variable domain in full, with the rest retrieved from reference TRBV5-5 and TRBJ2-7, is DAGVTQSPTHLIKTRGQQVTLRCSPISGHKSVSWYQQVLGQGPQFIFQYYEKEERGRGNFPDRFSARQFPNYSSELNVNALLLGDSALYLCASSLSLTYEQYFGPGTRLTVT.

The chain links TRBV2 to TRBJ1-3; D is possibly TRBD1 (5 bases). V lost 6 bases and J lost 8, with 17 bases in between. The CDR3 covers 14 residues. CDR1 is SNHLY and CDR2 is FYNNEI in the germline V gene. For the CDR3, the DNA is TGTGCCAGCAGCATTACTCAGGGCCGGTACACCATATATTTT. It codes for CASSITQGRYTIYF.

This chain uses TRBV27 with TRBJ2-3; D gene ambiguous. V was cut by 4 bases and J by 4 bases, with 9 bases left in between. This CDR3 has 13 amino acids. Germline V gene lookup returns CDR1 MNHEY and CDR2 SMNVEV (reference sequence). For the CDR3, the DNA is TGTGCCAGCAGTTGGCCAGGCTCAGATACGCAGTATTTT. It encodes CASSWPGSDTQYF.

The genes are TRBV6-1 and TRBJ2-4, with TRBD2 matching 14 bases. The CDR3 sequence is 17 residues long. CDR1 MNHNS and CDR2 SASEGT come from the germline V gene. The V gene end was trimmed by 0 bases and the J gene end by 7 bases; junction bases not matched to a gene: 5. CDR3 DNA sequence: TGTGCCAGCAGTGAAGCTCCGGGACTAGCGGGAGTTAACATTCAGTACTTC. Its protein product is CASSEAPGLAGVNIQYF.

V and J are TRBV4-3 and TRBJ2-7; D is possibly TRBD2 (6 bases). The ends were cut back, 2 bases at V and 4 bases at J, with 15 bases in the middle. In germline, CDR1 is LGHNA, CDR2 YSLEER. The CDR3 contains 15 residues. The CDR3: CASSQLFSGAYEQYF. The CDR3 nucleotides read TGCGCCAGCAGCCAATTGTTTAGCGGAGCTTACGAGCAGTACTTC.

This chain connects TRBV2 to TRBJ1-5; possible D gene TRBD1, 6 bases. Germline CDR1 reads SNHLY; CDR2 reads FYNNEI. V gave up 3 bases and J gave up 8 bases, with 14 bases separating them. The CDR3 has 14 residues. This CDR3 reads CASSDREGVEPQHF. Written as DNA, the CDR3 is TGTGCCAGCAGTGACAGGGAGGGGGTTGAGCCCCAGCATTTT.

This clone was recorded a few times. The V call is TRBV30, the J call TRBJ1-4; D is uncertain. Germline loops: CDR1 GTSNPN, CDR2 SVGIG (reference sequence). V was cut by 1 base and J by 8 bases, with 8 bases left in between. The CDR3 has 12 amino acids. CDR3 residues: CAWSATREKLFF. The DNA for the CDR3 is TGTGCCTGGAGTGCGACTAGGGAAAAACTGTTTTTT.

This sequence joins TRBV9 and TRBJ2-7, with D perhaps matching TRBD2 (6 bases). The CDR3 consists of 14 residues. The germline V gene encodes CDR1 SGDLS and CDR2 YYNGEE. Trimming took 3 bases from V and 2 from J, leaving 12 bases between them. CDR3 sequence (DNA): TGTGCCAGCAGCGGGAGGGAGAGGCCCTACGAGCAGTACTTC. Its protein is CASSGRERPYEQYF.

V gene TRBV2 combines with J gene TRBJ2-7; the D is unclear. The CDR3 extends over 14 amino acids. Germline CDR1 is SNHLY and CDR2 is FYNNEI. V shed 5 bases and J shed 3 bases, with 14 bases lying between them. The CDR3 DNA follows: TGTGCCAGCAGTCTGCACGGGCCGAGCTACGAGCAGTACTTC. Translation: CASSLHGPSYEQYF.

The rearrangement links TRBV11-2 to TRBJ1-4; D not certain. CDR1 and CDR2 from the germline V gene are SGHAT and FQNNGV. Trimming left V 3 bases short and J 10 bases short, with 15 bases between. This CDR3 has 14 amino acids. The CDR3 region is CASSFQSLRGKLFF. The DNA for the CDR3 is TGTGCCAGCAGCTTCCAGAGTCTACGCGGAAAACTGTTTTTT.

CDR3: CASSLGSVWGEQYF. CDR3 DNA sequence: TGTGCCAGCAGCTTGGGTTCAGTTTGGGGGGAGCAGTACTTC. The rearrangement uses TRBV5-6 and TRBJ2-7; tentatively, D is TRBD1 or TRBD2 (5 bases each). Trimming took 0 bases from V and 7 from J, leaving 14 bases between them. Germline V gene lookup returns CDR1 SGHDT and CDR2 YYEEEE. The CDR3 spans 14 residues.

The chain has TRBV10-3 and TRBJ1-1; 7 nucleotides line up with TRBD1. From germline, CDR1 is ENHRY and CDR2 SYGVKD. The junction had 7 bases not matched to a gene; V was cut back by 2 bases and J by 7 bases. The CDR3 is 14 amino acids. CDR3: CAISELGTVIEAFF. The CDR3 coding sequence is TGTGCCATCAGTGAGCTGGGGACAGTTATTGAAGCTTTCTTT.